This T cell receptor (beta chain) was sequenced in a study of blood T cells in healthy people across ages. V was pared by 6 bases and J by 2 bases, with 12 bases of the junction left unmatched. Germline values: CDR1 MNHNY, CDR2 SVGAGI (reference sequence). The CDR3 runs to 16 residues. A J-beta primer mix and a sample-barcoded 5' primer were used in a second PCR of roughly 6 to 12 cycles. TCRdb re-called the 5' RACE reads with MiXCR, one entry per CDR3 protein. This sample yields about 1.8 million distinct CDR3 sequences, of which around half are seen a single time; around 2.1% belongs to the top ten.

Input material: blood. The sequence came from a woman aged 40-49 years in good health. This chain links TRBV6-6 with TRBJ1-2, with 7 bases matching TRBD1. The CDR3 nucleotides are TGTGCCAGCAGCCTGGGCTCGGGACAGCTCAACTATGGCTACACCTTC. This codes for CASSLGSGQLNYGYTF.